The 23 T cell receptor beta chains below were found in one sample sequenced in a study of cytomegalovirus exposure and HLA in healthy donors. The PCR had 60 Vbeta and 13 Jbeta primers. Produced via immunoSEQ multiplex PCR; TCRdb's table is partial and in-frame only. The table records approximately 210,000 clones, approximately 79% of them present only once. The sequenced sample was PBMCs. Source of these receptors: a male donor in good health and CMV-seronegative.

The chain carries TRBV23-1 and TRBJ2-7; 7 bases map to TRBD2. TRBV23-1 is assigned to the ORF class and has an uncertain function. V dropped 4 bases and J dropped 0; count of bases not matched to a gene: 6. This CDR3 is 15 amino acids long. CDR3 residues: CASSPTSCPSYEQYF. The CDR3 DNA is TGCGCCAGCAGTCCGACTAGCTGTCCCTCCTACGAGCAGTACTTC.

The chain employs TRBV9 and TRBJ2-1; possible D gene TRBD2, 6 bases. V lost 2 bases, J lost 0 bases, and 12 bases lay in between. This CDR3 has 16 residues. The germline CDR1 and CDR2 sequences are SGDLS and YYNGEE. The CDR3 here is CASSVGGTSSYNEQFF. DNA of the CDR3: TGTGCCAGCAGCGTTGGGGGGACGAGCTCCTACAATGAGCAGTTCTTC.

In nucleotides, the CDR3 is TGCAGCGTTGATGGAGGGTCCAACACCATATATTTT. Protein sequence: CSVDGGSNTIYF. The rearrangement joins TRBV29-1 to TRBJ1-3; no clear D gene. This CDR3 has 12 residues. Per the germline V gene, CDR1 is SQVTM and CDR2 is ANQGSEA. Trimming shortened V by 3 bases and J by 7 bases, and 10 bases separated the two germline ends.

The chain links TRBV5-8 to TRBJ1-5; TRBD1 agrees at 7 bases. CDR3 length: 15 residues. In germline, CDR1 is SGHTS, CDR2 YDEGEE. Trimming removed 4 bases from V and 5 bases from J; junction bases left unmatched: 9. In nucleotides, the CDR3 is TGTGCCAGCAGCCCCCGGACAGGCCTCCATCAGCCCCAGCATTTT. Encoded protein: CASSPRTGLHQPQHF.

The rearrangement joins TRBV28 to TRBJ2-1; TRBD2 matches 9 bases. There are 16 residues in the CDR3. In germline, CDR1 is MDHEN, CDR2 SYDVKM. V was pared by 5 bases and J by 4 bases, with 9 bases of the junction left unmatched. CDR3 nucleotide sequence: TGTGCCAGCAGTCCTCTAGCGGGGATGACATACAATGAGCAGTTCTTC. This sequence encodes CASSPLAGMTYNEQFF. Full variable domain (remainder filled in from reference TRBV28 and TRBJ2-1): DVKVTQSSRYLVKRTGEKVFLECVQDMDHENMFWYRQDPGLGLRLIYFSYDVKMKEKGDIPEGYSVSREKKERFSLILESASTNQTSMYLCASSPLAGMTYNEQFFGPGTRLTVL.

J is TRBJ1-4 and V is TRBV2; 7 nucleotides match TRBD1. The V and J ends lost 6 bases and 7 bases, in that order; junction bases with no gene match: 2. The CDR3 is 12 residues long. Germline V gene lookup returns CDR1 SNHLY and CDR2 FYNNEI. CDR3 sequence: CASRDRPEKLFF. The DNA for the CDR3 is TGTGCCAGCAGGGACAGGCCTGAAAAACTGTTTTTT.

This clone has only one observation. The chain links TRBV9 to TRBJ2-5; D not resolved. V was pared by 0 bases and J by 4 bases, with 16 bases between. Germline assignment: CDR1 SGDLS and CDR2 YYNGEE. The CDR3 is 16 amino acids. CDR3 residues: CASSVALMRSGETQYF. CDR3 nucleotide sequence: TGTGCCAGCAGCGTAGCTCTTATGAGGTCGGGAGAGACCCAGTACTTC.

The J gene is TRBJ1-5, the V gene TRBV6-6; TRBD1 is a possible D gene (5 bases). The CDR3 is 14 amino acids. The V gene's germline CDR1 is MNHNY and CDR2 SVGAGI (reference sequence). V was shortened by 5 bases and J by 3 bases, with 11 bases between the two germline ends. Here the CDR3 reads CASSATGFNQPQHF. In nucleotides, the CDR3 is TGTGCCAGCAGTGCAACAGGATTCAATCAGCCCCAGCATTTT.

This clone was seen once. One end of the junction is discordant with germline, which a read error may explain. The sample carries other DNA sequences with the same CDR3. The gene calls are TRBV9 and TRBJ2-6; a possible D gene is TRBD2 (5 bases). CDR3 length: 15 residues. In germline, CDR1 is SGDLS, CDR2 YYNGEE. The CDR3 spells CASSGHSSGANVLTF. The CDR3 coding sequence is TGTGCTAGCAGCGGCCACAGCTCTGGGGCCAACGTCCTGACTTTC.

In this sample, this clone turned up a few times. V and J are TRBV5-8 and TRBJ1-1; 8 nucleotides align to TRBD1. Per germline, CDR1 SGHTS and CDR2 YDEGEE. This CDR3 has 13 amino acids. V was pared by 4 bases and J by 5 bases, with 4 bases of the junction left unmatched. The CDR3 coding sequence is TGTGCCAGCAGCCATACAGGGGGGACTGAAGCTTTCTTT. Translation gives CASSHTGGTEAFF.

V is TRBV30 and J is TRBJ2-2, with D unresolved. Germline assignment: CDR1 GTSNPN and CDR2 SVGIG (reference sequence). The CDR3 has 12 residues. V was cut by 4 bases and J by 4 bases, with 7 bases left in between. The CDR3 spells CAWKGATGELFF. The CDR3 bases are TGTGCCTGGAAAGGAGCCACCGGGGAGCTGTTTTTT.

This chain connects TRBV27 to TRBJ2-7, with 10 bases matching TRBD2. Germline trimming cut 4 bases from V and 4 bases from J; bases unmatched to any gene: 10. The germline CDR1 and CDR2 sequences are MNHEY and SMNVEV (reference sequence). The CDR3 has 16 residues. The DNA of the CDR3 is TGTGCCAGCAGTTCCCTTAGCGGGAGGATCACTTACGAGCAGTACTTC. This codes for CASSSLSGRITYEQYF.

This clone was seen a single time. The chain recombines TRBV6-5 with TRBJ2-5; a weak D match, TRBD2 (6 bases). The CDR3 runs to 14 residues. Germline values: CDR1 MNHEY, CDR2 SVGAGI. Trimming removed 6 bases at V and 4 bases at J, with 15 bases between. The CDR3 region is CASRRDLGLETQYF. DNA for the CDR3: TGTGCCAGCAGGCGGGATCTTGGATTAGAGACCCAGTACTTC.

This clone was observed a few times. The rearrangement uses TRBV29-1 and TRBJ2-5; 10 bases are shared with TRBD1. This CDR3 is 15 amino acids long. V was pared by 7 bases and J by 2 bases, with 10 bases of the junction left unmatched. CDR1 and CDR2 from the germline V gene are SQVTM and ANQGSEA. CDR3 bases: TGCAGCGCCCGCCCGGGACAGGGGATACAAGAGACCCAGTACTTC. It specifies CSARPGQGIQETQYF.

The gene calls are TRBV27 and TRBJ1-5, with D possibly TRBD1 on 5 matching bases. The CDR3 contains 18 residues. The germline gives CDR1 MNHEY, CDR2 SMNVEV (reference sequence). V was shortened by 5 bases and J by 0 bases, with 20 bases between the two germline ends. CDR3 residues: CASSPGLGAGYSNQPQHF. CDR3 bases: TGTGCCAGCAGTCCCGGCTTAGGGGCTGGTTATAGCAATCAGCCCCAGCATTTT.

This chain uses TRBV4-3 with TRBJ2-3; possibly TRBD2 for D (6 bases). CDR3 size: 16 residues. Trimming stripped 2 bases from V and 2 bases from J, with 14 bases between. CDR1 and CDR2 from the germline V gene are LGHNA and YSLEER. The CDR3 coding sequence is TGCGCCAGCAGCCAACTTTACGGGGGATCCACAGATACGCAGTATTTT. Amino acids: CASSQLYGGSTDTQYF.

V usage is TRBV19 and J usage is TRBJ2-7, with 7 bases fitting TRBD2. Germline lookup yields CDR1 LNHDA and CDR2 SQIVND (reference sequence). V gave up 3 bases and J gave up 5 bases; unmatched junction bases: 7. CDR3 length: 14 amino acids. For the CDR3, the DNA is TGTGCCAGTAGTATTGGCGGGAGTCGGAACGAGCAGTACTTC. Translating gives CASSIGGSRNEQYF.

This clone was seen only once. The gene calls are TRBV19 and TRBJ2-7; TRBD1 matches at 10 bases. With V trimmed by 5 bases and J by 2 bases, 9 bases remained unmatched. CDR3 size: 16 residues. From germline, CDR1 is LNHDA and CDR2 SQIVND (reference sequence). This chain's CDR3 is CASSLDRDRGTYEQYF. The CDR3 nucleotides are TGTGCCAGTAGTCTCGACCGGGACAGGGGTACCTACGAGCAGTACTTC.

Here the CDR3 reads CASSAGTEPNEKLFF. The CDR3 nucleotides read TGTGCCAGCAGCGCCGGGACAGAACCTAATGAAAAACTGTTTTTT. The chain recombines TRBV28 with TRBJ1-4; TRBD1 aligns across 7 bases. There are 15 residues in the CDR3. CDR1 is MDHEN, CDR2 SYDVKM, per germline. Losses at the gene ends were 6 bases for V and 3 bases for J; bases not matched to a gene: 7.

Turning to this clone: At the DNA level, this CDR3 is encoded by other sequences in the same sample as well. The V and J genes are TRBV5-4 and TRBJ1-1; unclear D gene. Looked up from germline, CDR1 is SGHNT and CDR2 is YYREEE (reference sequence). Trimming cost V 0 bases and J 2 bases, with 5 bases left between them. There are 13 residues in the CDR3. CDR3 region: CASSLGGNTEAFF. In DNA, the CDR3 is TGTGCCAGCAGCTTGGGAGGAAACACTGAAGCTTTCTTT.

J is TRBJ2-4 and V is TRBV7-9, with 7 bases identical to TRBD1. The CDR3 contains 18 residues. Germline V CDR1 and CDR2: SEHNR, FQNEAQ (reference sequence). Trimming cost V 1 base and J 0 bases; bases outside gene matches: 9. In DNA, the CDR3 is TGTGCCAGCAGCTTAGGGCCGGGACAGATCCTAGCCAAAAACATTCAGTACTTC. Its protein product is CASSLGPGQILAKNIQYF. Complete variable domain (other parts from reference TRBV7-9 and TRBJ2-4): DTGVSQNPRHKITKRGQNVTFRCDPISEHNRLYWYRQTLGQGPEFLTYFQNEAQLEKSRLLSDRFSAERPKGSFSTLEIQRTEQGDSAMYLCASSLGPGQILAKNIQYFGAGTRLSVL.

CDR3 sequence reads: CASSQVTAADTQYF. As DNA, the CDR3 is TGCGCCAGCAGCCAAGTAACAGCGGCAGATACGCAGTATTTT. This chain links TRBV4-1 with TRBJ2-3; D might be TRBD2 (5 bases). The germline gives CDR1 MGHRA, CDR2 YSYEKL. The CDR3 extends over 14 amino acids. The ends were cut back, 1 base at V and 4 bases at J, with 9 bases in the middle.

In its sample, this clone was seen once. The chain carries TRBV4-3 and TRBJ1-1; D ambiguous. Trimming left V 1 base short and J 0 bases short, with 9 bases between. CDR1 is LGHNA and CDR2 is YSLEER in the germline V gene. This CDR3 is built from 15 residues. The CDR3 DNA reads as TGCGCCAGCAGCCAAGCAGTCACGCTGAACACTGAAGCTTTCTTT. It is translated as CASSQAVTLNTEAFF.